This T cell receptor beta chain originates from a study of identical twins. About this clonotype: The antigen remains undetermined.

CDR1 is SGHTA, CDR2 FQGNSA, per germline. CDR3 size: 15 residues. V was trimmed by 2 bases and J by 5 bases, leaving 16 bases between them. Study-level findings and limits: Within beta out-of-frame sequences, the excess sharing observed between twins was weaker.

It was template switching that added a universal primer site, and there were unique molecular identifiers on the cDNA. TCRdb analysed the 5' RACE reads with MiXCR anew, one entry per CDR3 protein. The sample shows 1.5 million to 2 million distinct CDR3 sequences, under 35% of them seen only once. This TCR derives from a newborn girl in good health. The sequenced material came from cord blood. The chain recombines TRBV7-2 with TRBJ2-7; tentatively, D is TRBD2 (5 bases). In nucleotides, the CDR3 is TGTGCCAGCAGCTTATCTCTCGGGGTTAGGAACGAGCAGTACTTC. It codes for CASSLSLGVRNEQYF. Complete variable domain (other parts from reference TRBV7-2 and TRBJ2-7): GAGVSQSPSNKVTEKGKDVELRCDPISGHTALYWYRQSLGQGLEFLIYFQGNSAPDKSGLPSDRFSAERTGGSVSTLTIQRTQQEDSAVYLCASSLSLGVRNEQYFGPGTRLTVT.